These 8 T cell receptor beta chains came from one sample sequenced in a study of blood T cell repertoires in COVID-19. Using immunoSEQ multiplex PCR, the repertoire was profiled, and TCRdb retains in-frame clones only, with some absent. The sample shows more than 140,000 clones, roughly 82% of them seen only once. The sequenced material came from peripheral blood. Receptors were obtained from a woman aged 45-65 years in a cohort sampled during active or convalescent COVID-19.

The chain links TRBV30 to TRBJ2-7; perhaps TRBD2 as D (6 bases). This CDR3 has 14 amino acids. With 2 bases removed from V and 11 bases from J, the gap between germline ends came to 22 bases. Germline lookup yields CDR1 GTSNPN and CDR2 SVGIG (reference sequence). The CDR3 spells CAWSPAGPPRGKYF. The CDR3 nucleotides read TGTGCCTGGAGTCCGGCGGGACCTCCTCGGGGAAAGTACTTC.

The chain recombines TRBV3-1 (or the pseudogene TRBV3-2) with TRBJ1-4, with D perhaps matching TRBD1 (5 bases). The length of the CDR3 is 14 residues. Deletions cut 0 bases from V and 7 bases from J, with 9 bases between. The germline V gene encodes CDR1 LGHDT and CDR2 YNNKEL (reference sequence). CDR3 nucleotides: TGTGCCAGCAGCCAAGATTACGGGGGTGAAAAACTGTTTTTT. As protein: CASSQDYGGEKLFF.

The chain employs TRBV5-6 and TRBJ1-1, with D hard to call. There are 13 residues in the CDR3. CDR1 and CDR2 (germline): SGHDT, YYEEEE. Trimming pared 0 bases from V and 7 bases from J, leaving 10 bases between. CDR3 coding DNA: TGTGCCAGCAGCTTGGCAGGCAAATTTGAAGCTTTCTTT. Translated: CASSLAGKFEAFF.

CDR3 bases: TGTGCCAGCAGCTTAGATCGAGGGTTGGCGAATCAGCCCCAGCATTTT. Protein: CASSLDRGLANQPQHF. This chain joins TRBV11-3 and TRBJ1-5; D uncertain. V shed 0 bases and J shed 4 bases, with 13 bases lying between them. CDR1 is SGHNT and CDR2 is YENEEA in the germline V gene. The CDR3 has 16 amino acids.

As to this clone: This is likely a read error, given that the CDR3 carries no conserved phenylalanine or tryptophan at its end. It is unclear where the CDR3 begins or ends on the DNA, so no DNA is shown, and the CDR3 is as TCRdb lists it. The V call is TRBV4-2, the J call TRBJ1-4; the table assigns TRBD1, which was not confirmed against the DNA. The germline CDR1 and CDR2 sequences are LGHNA and YNFKEQ. The CDR3 contains 8 residues when both ends are counted. The CDR3 sequence: CASSPRFV.

This sequence joins TRBV7-6 and TRBJ2-7; a possible D gene is TRBD1 (6 bases). The CDR3 is 15 amino acids. V was pared by 5 bases and J by 0 bases, with 14 bases between. In germline, CDR1 is SGHVS, CDR2 FNYEAQ. The CDR3 DNA sequence: TGTGCCAGCAGCCCCGAAGGGGGTAGCTCCTACGAGCAGTACTTC. The encoded protein is CASSPEGGSSYEQYF.

V is TRBV5-4 and J is TRBJ2-2, with D possibly being TRBD1 (7 bases). The CDR3 spans 16 residues. The V gene lost 0 bases and the J gene lost 7 bases, with 16 bases spanning the gap. Germline V CDR1 and CDR2: SGHNT, YYREEE (reference sequence). For the CDR3, the DNA is TGTGCCAGCAGCTTGGATGAAGGGACAGCGGGCGGGGAGCTGTTTTTT. Amino acids: CASSLDEGTAGGELFF.

V and J are TRBV19 and TRBJ2-5; 8 bases are shared with TRBD2. Per germline, CDR1 LNHDA and CDR2 SQIVND (reference sequence). After removal of 9 bases from V and 2 bases from J, the junction contained 8 bases not matched to a gene. This CDR3 comprises 14 residues. CDR3 sequence (DNA): TGTGCCAGCCGGGGGGGGGCGAAGCAAGAGACCCAGTACTTC. Translated: CASRGGAKQETQYF.